This is a list of T cell receptor beta chains from one sample in a study of CD8 T cells in ankylosing spondylitis. One entry per CDR3 protein, called by TCRdb with MiXCR from the 5' RACE reads. The sample consists of 200,000 to 250,000 distinct CDR3 sequences, 15% to 20% of them appearing once. The material sequenced was blood, either unsorted or a sorted T cell fraction (not recorded which). All receptors derive from a male donor with ankylosing spondylitis. CDR3s include the opening cysteine and the closing phenylalanine or tryptophan. The D gene is left open where the match is weak. For some rows the clone size is stated as once, few or many, or as a class when expanded; others skip it.

abundance: .; v_gene: TRBV19; d_gene: .; j_gene: TRBJ2-7; CDR3aa: CASSISGVNEQYF; CDR3nt: TGTGCCAGTAGTATTTCAGGTGTTAACGAGCAGTACTTC
abundance: few; v_gene: TRBV4-1; d_gene: .; j_gene: TRBJ2-7; CDR3aa: CASSQVGWGNEQYF; CDR3nt: TGCGCCAGCAGCCAAGTTGGTTGGGGGAACGAGCAGTACTTC
abundance: .; v_gene: TRBV29-1; d_gene: TRBD1; j_gene: TRBJ2-1; CDR3aa: CSVEIKGAKDNEQFF; CDR3nt: TGCAGCGTTGAAATAAAGGGGGCTAAGGACAATGAGCAGTTCTTC
abundance: .; v_gene: TRBV6-5; d_gene: .; j_gene: TRBJ1-2; CDR3aa: CASSYSPDIPGYTF; CDR3nt: TGTGCCAGCAGTTACTCCCCTGACATTCCCGGCTACACCTTC
abundance: few; v_gene: TRBV4-3; d_gene: .; j_gene: TRBJ2-2; CDR3aa: CASSQDSRDGELFF; CDR3nt: TGCGCCAGCAGCCAAGACTCAAGGGACGGGGAGCTGTTTTTT
abundance: few; v_gene: TRBV4-1; d_gene: .; j_gene: TRBJ2-5; CDR3aa: CASSQDLTVGETQYF; CDR3nt: TGCGCCAGCAGCCAAGATCTAACAGTGGGAGAGACCCAGTACTTC
abundance: .; v_gene: TRBV7-6; d_gene: .; j_gene: TRBJ2-6; CDR3aa: CASSSRVGPAANVLTF; CDR3nt: TGTGCCAGCAGCTCCCGAGTAGGACCTGCGGCCAACGTCCTGACTTTC
abundance: .; v_gene: TRBV20-1; d_gene: .; j_gene: TRBJ2-3; CDR3aa: CSARTQGFGADTQYF; CDR3nt: TGCAGTGCCCGGACTCAGGGGTTTGGTGCAGATACGCAGTATTTT
abundance: few; v_gene: TRBV6-5; d_gene: .; j_gene: TRBJ1-5; CDR3aa: CASSYSRGSNQPQHF; CDR3nt: TGTGCCAGCAGTTACTCACGGGGGAGCAATCAGCCCCAGCATTTT
abundance: .; v_gene: TRBV30; d_gene: .; j_gene: TRBJ2-3; CDR3aa: CAQTEGSKSPDTQYF; CDR3nt: TGTGCCCAGACAGAAGGGTCGAAATCCCCAGATACGCAGTATTTT